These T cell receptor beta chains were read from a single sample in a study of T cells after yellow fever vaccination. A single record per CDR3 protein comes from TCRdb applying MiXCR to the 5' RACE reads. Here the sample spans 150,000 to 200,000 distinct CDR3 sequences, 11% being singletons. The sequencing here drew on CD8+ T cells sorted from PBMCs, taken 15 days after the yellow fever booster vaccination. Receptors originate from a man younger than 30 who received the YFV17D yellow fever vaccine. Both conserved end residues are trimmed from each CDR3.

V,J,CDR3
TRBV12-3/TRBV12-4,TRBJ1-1,ASLPPLNREYMNTEAF
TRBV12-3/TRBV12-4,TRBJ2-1,ASSGTGLYNEQF
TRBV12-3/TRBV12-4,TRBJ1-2,ASSRPGSYGYGYT
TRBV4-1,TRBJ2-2,ASSLRTGPNTGELF
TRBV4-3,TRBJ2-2,ASSPPPRAESPGPNTGELF
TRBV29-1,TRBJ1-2,SVRPLGSDHT
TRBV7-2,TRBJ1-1,ASSQSHRFPEAF
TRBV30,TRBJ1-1,AWSVGQGNTEAF
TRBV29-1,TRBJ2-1,SGLVLNEQF
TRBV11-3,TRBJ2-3,ASSLNKYGVTDTQY
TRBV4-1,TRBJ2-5,ASSHPALAGVQETQY
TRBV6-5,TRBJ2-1,ASSKTSGAYNEQF
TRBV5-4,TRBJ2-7,ASSLGDEGLEQY
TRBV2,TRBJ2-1,ASSVWVGDLAGVDSYNEQF
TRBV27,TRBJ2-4,ASSLTAAFPFF
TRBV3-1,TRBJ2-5,ASSGEPGLAGQETQY
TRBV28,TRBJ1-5,ASSHPGIGNQPQH
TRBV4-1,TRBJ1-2,ASSQGGWKGYT
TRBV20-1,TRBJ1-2,SARRPGTNYGYT
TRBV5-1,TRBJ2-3,ASSFLDRRSSTDTQY
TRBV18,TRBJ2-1,ASSPLGRTVYNEQF
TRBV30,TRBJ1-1,AWSGTGGTEAF
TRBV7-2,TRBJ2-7,ASSLPSGGVSYEQY
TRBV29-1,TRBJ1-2,SVSGGTNYGYT
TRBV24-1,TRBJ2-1,ATSDSMGAYNEQF
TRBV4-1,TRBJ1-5,ASSLQGSQPQH
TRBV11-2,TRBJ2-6,ASSLHGQRRPGANVLT
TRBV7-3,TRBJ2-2,ASSSTPGPTGELF
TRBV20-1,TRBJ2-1,SARDHGRKNEQF
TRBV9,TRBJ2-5,ASSVAGGQETQY
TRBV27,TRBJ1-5,ASSFGQGLQPQH
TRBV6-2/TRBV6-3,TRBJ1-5,ASSTVPNQPQH